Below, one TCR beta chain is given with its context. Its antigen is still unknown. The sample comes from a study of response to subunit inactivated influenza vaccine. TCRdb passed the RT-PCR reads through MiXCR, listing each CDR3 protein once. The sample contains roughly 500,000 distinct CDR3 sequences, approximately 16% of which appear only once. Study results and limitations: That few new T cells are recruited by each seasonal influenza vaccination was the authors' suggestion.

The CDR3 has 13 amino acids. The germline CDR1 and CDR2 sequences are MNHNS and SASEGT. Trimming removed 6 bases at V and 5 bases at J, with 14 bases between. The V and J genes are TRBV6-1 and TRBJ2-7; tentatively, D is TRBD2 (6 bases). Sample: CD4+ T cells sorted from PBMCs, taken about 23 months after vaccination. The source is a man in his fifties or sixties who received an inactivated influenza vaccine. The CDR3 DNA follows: TGTGCCAGCAGGCCGATATGGGGGGACGAGCAGTACTTC. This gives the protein CASRPIWGDEQYF.